These 17 T cell receptor beta chains originate from one sample sequenced in a study of shared clonotypes between healthy human individuals. Clones were sequenced by immunoSEQ multiplex PCR, and TCRdb holds only the in-frame ones, with some missing. The sample lists around 600,000 clones; around 97% were seen once. Sequenced input: naive CD4+ T cells sorted from blood. This sample's subset: CD45RA+ positively selected. Receptors were obtained from a young woman in good health.

About this clone itself: This same CDR3 is encoded by further DNA sequences in the sample. The V call is TRBV7-9, the J call TRBJ1-5, with unresolved D. V was clipped by 2 bases and J by 1 base, with 6 bases between them. The CDR3 has 14 amino acids. Germline V gene lookup returns CDR1 SEHNR and CDR2 FQNEAQ (reference sequence). The CDR3 sequence is CASSLLGSNQPQHF. The CDR3 DNA reads TGTGCCAGCAGCTTACTGGGGAGCAATCAGCCCCAGCATTTT. Full variable domain (remainder filled in from reference TRBV7-9 and TRBJ1-5): DTGVSQNPRHKITKRGQNVTFRCDPISEHNRLYWYRQTLGQGPEFLTYFQNEAQLEKSRLLSDRFSAERPKGSFSTLEIQRTEQGDSAMYLCASSLLGSNQPQHFGDGTRLSIL.

The chain has TRBV5-1 and TRBJ2-5, with D possibly being TRBD2 (6 bases). The end of the DNA is better explained by TRBJ2-7, so the J call may be wrong. CDR1 is SGHRS and CDR2 is YFSETQ in the germline V gene. This CDR3 comprises 15 residues. The CDR3 is CASSHTEGRAYEQYF. The DNA for the CDR3 is TGCGCCAGCAGCCATACGGAGGGCAGGGCTTACGAGCAGTACTTC.

The V and J genes are TRBV7-2 and TRBJ2-5; TRBD2 matches 11 bases. Germline V gene sequence: CDR1 SGHTA, CDR2 FQGNSA. Trimming took 3 bases from V and 5 from J; bases not matched to a gene: 8. This CDR3 region has 16 residues. CDR3 in DNA: TGTGCCAGCAGCTTGGGTAGCGGGAGGGCCTTGGAGACCCAGTACTTC. Its translation: CASSLGSGRALETQYF.

This chain connects TRBV6-5 to TRBJ1-5; no clear D. V dropped 8 bases and J dropped 2 bases, with 13 bases sitting between them. Germline CDR1 reads MNHEY; CDR2 reads SVGAGI. The CDR3 loop spans 14 amino acids. CDR3 region: CASSPGRGNQPQHF. The DNA for the CDR3 is TGTGCCAGCTCCCCCGGGCGGGGCAATCAGCCCCAGCATTTT.

The gene calls are TRBV19 and TRBJ2-1, with TRBD2 identical over 8 bases. The CDR3 sequence is 16 residues long. The germline CDR1 and CDR2 sequences are LNHDA and SQIVND (reference sequence). With V trimmed by 5 bases and J by 7 bases, 13 bases remained unmatched. This chain's CDR3 is CASSSPRAGGENEQFF. The DNA for the CDR3 is TGTGCCAGTAGTTCCCCGAGGGCGGGAGGTGAGAATGAGCAGTTCTTC.

The chain uses TRBV10-1 and TRBJ2-2; D unclear. Per the germline V gene, CDR1 is WNHNN and CDR2 is SYGVQD (reference sequence). The CDR3 length is 15 residues. With 3 bases removed from V and 7 bases from J, the gap between germline ends came to 15 bases. CDR3 amino acids: CASSDPSSGVGELFF. The CDR3 DNA is TGCGCCAGCAGTGATCCGTCAAGTGGGGTCGGGGAGCTGTTTTTT.

The chain links TRBV5-1 to TRBJ1-4; D is uncertain. Germline loops: CDR1 SGHRS, CDR2 YFSETQ. CDR3 size: 14 residues. V dropped 0 bases and J dropped 8 bases, with 11 bases sitting between them. The CDR3 region has the DNA TGCGCCAGCAGCTTGGAAGCCCAGGTAGAAAAACTGTTTTTT. Amino acid sequence: CASSLEAQVEKLFF.

This sequence joins TRBV27 and TRBJ2-6; 8 bases fit TRBD1. The CDR3 totals 17 residues. In germline, CDR1 is MNHEY, CDR2 SMNVEV (reference sequence). Trimming cost V 7 bases and J 0 bases; bases outside gene matches: 8. The chain's CDR3 is CASKIRGTGSGANVLTF. CDR3 sequence (DNA): TGTGCCAGCAAAATAAGGGGGACAGGCTCTGGGGCCAACGTCCTGACTTTC.

V and J are TRBV28 and TRBJ2-7, with D perhaps TRBD2 (6 bases). The CDR3 spans 15 residues. The germline CDR1 and CDR2 sequences are MDHEN and SYDVKM. V was pared by 4 bases and J by 3 bases, with 16 bases between. In DNA form, the CDR3 reads TGTGCCAGCAGTTCAGGTGGGGGGACGGGCTACGAGCAGTACTTC. Its translation is CASSSGGGTGYEQYF. Full variable domain (missing parts from reference TRBV28 and TRBJ2-7): DVKVTQSSRYLVKRTGEKVFLECVQDMDHENMFWYRQDPGLGLRLIYFSYDVKMKEKGDIPEGYSVSREKKERFSLILESASTNQTSMYLCASSSGGGTGYEQYFGPGTRLTVT.

The rearrangement links TRBV4-1 to TRBJ2-3; a weak D match, TRBD2 (5 bases). The germline gives CDR1 MGHRA, CDR2 YSYEKL. This CDR3 is 16 amino acids long. Trimming shortened V by 0 bases and J by 0 bases, and 10 bases separated the two germline ends. The CDR3 DNA is TGCGCCAGCAGCCAAGACGGCGGGCCCAGCACAGATACGCAGTATTTT. It yields the protein CASSQDGGPSTDTQYF.

The chain links TRBV5-8 to TRBJ2-3, with 9 bases aligning to TRBD1. The CDR3 is 13 residues long. The germline CDR1 and CDR2 sequences are SGHTS and YDEGEE. V gave up 3 bases and J gave up 8 bases; unmatched junction bases: 4. CDR3 residues: CASSSQQGATQYF. CDR3 DNA sequence: TGTGCCAGCAGCTCGCAACAGGGGGCTACGCAGTATTTT.

J is TRBJ2-7 and V is TRBV28; 8 bases align to TRBD1. Per the germline V gene, CDR1 is MDHEN and CDR2 is SYDVKM. With 2 bases clipped from V and 6 bases from J, the junction kept 6 bases outside the gene matches. The CDR3 has 14 residues. CDR3 region: CASSLGTGTSEQYF. CDR3 bases: TGTGCCAGCAGTTTAGGGACAGGAACGAGCGAGCAGTACTTC.

The CDR3 here is CATSTHLAPGELFF. DNA for the CDR3: TGTGCCACCAGCACACACCTAGCGCCCGGGGAGCTGTTTTTT. J is TRBJ2-2 and V is TRBV15; perhaps TRBD2 as D (6 bases). The CDR3 sequence is 14 residues long. From germline, CDR1 is LNHNV and CDR2 YYDKDF (reference sequence). V shed 4 bases and J shed 6 bases, with 12 bases lying between them. The complete variable domain, with remaining parts taken from reference TRBV15 and TRBJ2-2, reads DAMVIQNPRYQVTQFGKPVTLSCSQTLNHNVMYWYQQKSSQAPKLLFHYYDKDFNNEADTPDNFQSRRPNTSFCFLDIRSPGLGDTAMYLCATSTHLAPGELFFGEGSRLTVL.

V usage is TRBV6-1 and J usage is TRBJ1-6, with a tentative D call TRBD1 (6 bases). The CDR3 is 16 residues long. Germline CDR1 MNHNS, CDR2 SASEGT. The V end lost 4 bases, the J end lost 6 bases, and 16 bases lay between the germline ends. DNA for the CDR3: TGTGCCAGCAGTGTCCATACCTACAGGGTTAATTCACCCCTCCACTTT. It specifies CASSVHTYRVNSPLHF.

The chain has TRBV10-1 and TRBJ2-3, with no clear D. The CDR3 is 11 residues long. Trimming stripped 8 bases from V and 5 bases from J, with 8 bases between. Germline V lookup: CDR1 WNHNN, CDR2 SYGVQD (reference sequence). The CDR3 protein is CASGEQDTQYF. Here the CDR3 DNA reads TGCGCCAGCGGAGAGCAAGATACGCAGTATTTT.

V and J are TRBV21-1 and TRBJ2-1. TRBV21-1 is recorded as a pseudogene. This CDR3 is 16 amino acids long. CDR3 in DNA: TGTGCCAGCAGCAAAAGTAACCTCCTCTCCTACAATGAGCAGTTCTTC. Translation: CASSKSNLLSYNEQFF.

The rearrangement uses TRBV9 and TRBJ2-5; 12 bases map to TRBD1. The CDR3 has 16 residues. Germline loops: CDR1 SGDLS, CDR2 YYNGEE. V trimming: 4 bases; J trimming: 1 base; junction bases outside the gene matches: 5. The CDR3 reads CASSPPGQGAQETQYF. The CDR3 DNA follows: TGTGCCAGCAGCCCACCGGGACAGGGGGCCCAAGAGACCCAGTACTTC.